Following are 30 T cell receptor beta chains from one sample sequenced in a study of vaccination effects on CD4 cells after COVID-19. These receptors lack a known antigen. Sequenced by immunoSEQ multiplex PCR; TCRdb stores in-frame clones only, minus some. The profile shows tens of thousands of clones, 55% to 75% of them singletons. ViraFEST expansion of antigen-specific CD4+ T cells with viral peptide pools preceded sequencing. Upon completion of approximately ten days in culture, CD4+ T cells were isolated. Prior SARS-CoV-2 infection was absent in the vaccine recipients, as shown by negative nucleocapsid antibodies. The input for sequencing was CD4+ T cells from PBMCs cultured with HCoV-OC43 spike peptides, taken before COVID-19 vaccination. The subset here: HCoV-OC43 spike overlapping peptide pool stimulation. The receptors originated from a human donor who received a COVID-19 vaccine.

The V call is TRBV25-1, the J call TRBJ2-6; TRBD1 matches at 7 bases. Germline V gene sequence: CDR1 MGHDK, CDR2 SYGVNS. V gave up 2 bases and J gave up 0 bases; unmatched junction bases: 7. This CDR3 has 18 amino acids. CDR3 sequence: CASSEVGDSFSGANVLTF. As DNA, the CDR3 is TGTGCCAGCAGTGAAGTGGGGGACAGTTTCTCTGGGGCCAACGTCCTGACTTTC.

The V call is TRBV5-4, the J call TRBJ2-5; tentatively, D is TRBD1 (5 bases). Germline V gene lookup returns CDR1 SGHNT and CDR2 YYREEE (reference sequence). The CDR3 spans 13 residues. Trimming shortened V by 2 bases and J by 3 bases, and 8 bases separated the two germline ends. CDR3 residues: CASSLGHKETQYF. In DNA, the CDR3 is TGTGCCAGCAGCTTAGGACACAAAGAGACCCAGTACTTC. The full variable domain, in which reference TRBV5-4 and TRBJ2-5 provide the parts outside the CDR3, is ETGVTQSPTHLIKTRGQQVTLRCSSQSGHNTVSWYQQALGQGPQFIFQYYREEENGRGNFPPRFSGLQFPNYSSELNVNALELDDSALYLCASSLGHKETQYFGPGTRLLVL.

This chain links TRBV11-2 with TRBJ1-1; 9 positions match TRBD1. V lost 1 base and J lost 0; bases outside the gene matches: 12. In germline, CDR1 is SGHAT, CDR2 FQNNGV. This CDR3 comprises 19 residues. CDR3 sequence: CASSLVSGTGLRMNTEAFF. DNA of the CDR3: TGTGCCAGCAGCTTAGTTTCCGGGACAGGGCTGCGCATGAACACTGAAGCTTTCTTT.

This chain uses TRBV2 with TRBJ2-6; 7 nucleotides agree with TRBD1. Germline lookup yields CDR1 SNHLY and CDR2 FYNNEI. The CDR3 spans 15 residues. The J segment lost 2 bases and the V segment lost 5 bases, leaving 3 bases of the junction unmatched. The CDR3 nucleotides read TGTGCCAGCAGTCTTACAGGGGCTGGGGCCAACGTCCTGACTTTC. Translating it yields CASSLTGAGANVLTF. Looking up the rest from reference TRBV2 and TRBJ2-6 gives the full variable domain: EPEVTQTPSHQVTQMGQEVILRCVPISNHLYFYWYRQILGQKVEFLVSFYNNEISEKSEIFDDQFSVERPDGSNFTLKIRSTKLEDSAMYFCASSLTGAGANVLTFGAGSRLTVL.

Written as DNA, the CDR3 is TGTGCCAGCAGCTTAGGCGGACTAGCGGCCTACAATGAGCAGTTCTTC. Encoded protein: CASSLGGLAAYNEQFF. The J gene is TRBJ2-1, the V gene TRBV7-8; TRBD2 matches at 10 bases. This CDR3 contains 16 residues. Germline lookup yields CDR1 SGHVS and CDR2 FQNEAQ. Trimming took 1 base from V and 2 from J; bases not matched to a gene: 2.

This chain links TRBV30 with TRBJ1-1; D is uncertain. The CDR3 runs to 13 residues. CDR1 GTSNPN and CDR2 SVGIG come from the germline V gene (reference sequence). Trimming stripped 4 bases from V and 3 bases from J, with 12 bases between. The CDR3 protein is CAWNTRQDTEAFF. In DNA form, the CDR3 reads TGTGCCTGGAATACCCGACAAGACACTGAAGCTTTCTTT.

The V call is TRBV4-1, the J call TRBJ2-5, with D perhaps TRBD1 (6 bases). CDR3 length: 16 residues. Trimming took off 1 base at V and 1 base at J, with 13 bases between the two ends. Germline CDR1 MGHRA, CDR2 YSYEKL. The chain's CDR3 is CASSQAGQSSQETQYF. In DNA, the CDR3 is TGCGCCAGCAGCCAAGCCGGACAGTCCTCCCAAGAGACCCAGTACTTC.

The chain employs TRBV12-3 or TRBV12-4 and TRBJ1-1, with D unclear. This CDR3 region has 13 residues. The ends were cut back, 2 bases at V and 5 bases at J, with 9 bases in the middle. The CDR3, as DNA: TGTGCCAGCAGTTTAACCGGGGAGACTGAAGCTTTCTTT. Protein product: CASSLTGETEAFF.

This clone was observed a handful of times. The CDR3 loop is CASSYSIEETDNYGYTF. CDR3 nucleotide sequence: TGTGCCAGCAGTTACTCGATTGAGGAAACAGATAACTATGGCTACACCTTC. The chain employs TRBV6-7 and TRBJ1-2; D gene uncertain. Being an ORF, TRBV6-7 has a function that is uncertain. This CDR3 region has 17 residues. V was trimmed by 0 bases and J by 1 base, leaving 15 bases between them.

This clone was recorded a few times. The chain uses TRBV5-1 and TRBJ2-7, with unresolved D. The CDR3 extends over 14 amino acids. V was cut by 4 bases and J by 0 bases, with 11 bases left in between. CDR1 is SGHRS and CDR2 is YFSETQ in the germline V gene. In DNA form, the CDR3 reads TGCGCCAGCAGCCCCATGGGCAGCTCCTACGAGCAGTACTTC. Its protein is CASSPMGSSYEQYF.

This clone was detected a few times. J is TRBJ1-2 and V is TRBV5-1; maybe TRBD1 (6 bases). The CDR3 totals 14 residues. Germline values: CDR1 SGHRS, CDR2 YFSETQ. With 0 bases removed from V and 7 bases from J, the gap between germline ends came to 13 bases. The CDR3 here is CASSLAGRDTGYTF. CDR3 nucleotides: TGCGCCAGCAGCTTGGCCGGTCGGGACACTGGCTACACCTTC.

The rearrangement links TRBV18 to TRBJ2-7; possibly TRBD2 for D (7 bases). Germline-derived CDR1 and CDR2 are KGHSH and LQKENI. The germline V and J ends were trimmed by 5 bases and 2 bases, with 16 bases remaining between them. The CDR3 spans 15 residues. The chain's CDR3 is CASSAFRGATYEQYF. The CDR3 DNA follows: TGTGCCAGCTCAGCGTTTCGGGGGGCCACCTACGAGCAGTACTTC.

The J gene is TRBJ1-5, the V gene TRBV3-1 (or the pseudogene TRBV3-2), with TRBD1 identical over 8 bases. With 5 bases clipped from V and 5 bases from J, the junction kept 5 bases outside the gene matches. The CDR3 is 14 amino acids. In germline, CDR1 is LGHDT, CDR2 YNNKEL (reference sequence). The CDR3 is CASSGSDRDQPQHF. CDR3 sequence (DNA): TGTGCCAGCAGCGGATCGGACAGGGATCAGCCCCAGCATTTT.

The chain combines TRBV2 with TRBJ1-2; 7 bases agree with TRBD1. CDR3 length equals 14 residues. V dropped 6 bases and J dropped 1; count of bases not matched to a gene: 5. CDR1 is SNHLY, CDR2 FYNNEI, per germline. The CDR3 reads CASRQRQGNYGYTF. CDR3 nucleotides: TGTGCCAGCAGGCAACGACAGGGTAACTATGGCTACACCTTC.

This clone is a singleton in its sample. The chain links TRBV23-1 to TRBJ2-7; possibly TRBD1 for D (7 bases). TRBV23-1 is filed as an ORF, its function uncertain. Trimming took off 1 base at V and 5 bases at J, with 15 bases between the two ends. The CDR3 contains 15 residues. The CDR3 protein is CASSQLGQGGHEQYF. DNA for the CDR3: TGCGCCAGCAGTCAATTAGGGCAGGGGGGCCACGAGCAGTACTTC.

The genes are TRBV19 and TRBJ2-1; 8 bases line up with TRBD1. CDR1 is LNHDA, CDR2 SQIVND, per germline (reference sequence). The CDR3 sequence is 14 residues long. V lost 4 bases and J lost 9; bases outside the gene matches: 8. CDR3 in DNA: TGTGCCAGTAGTAGGAGCAGGGGGCTGGGTGAGCAGTTCTTC. It codes for CASSRSRGLGEQFF.

This clone was observed a handful of times. The rearrangement uses TRBV5-8 and TRBJ2-4; perhaps TRBD2 as D (6 bases). Trimming took 1 base from V and 1 from J, leaving 9 bases between them. The germline V gene has CDR1 SGHTS and CDR2 YDEGEE. The CDR3 loop spans 15 amino acids. CDR3 sequence (DNA): TGTGCCAGCAGCTTGCGGCTAGCGGCCAAAAACATTCAGTACTTC. Its protein is CASSLRLAAKNIQYF.

The V call is TRBV20-1, the J call TRBJ1-2; D not certain. The ends were cut back, 0 bases at V and 8 bases at J, with 7 bases in the middle. Germline CDR1 is DFQATT and CDR2 is SNEGSKA (reference sequence). The CDR3 loop spans 11 amino acids. CDR3 region: CSARDDWGYTF. The CDR3 DNA sequence: TGCAGTGCTAGAGATGACTGGGGCTACACCTTC.

The table lists this clone with many counts. This chain joins TRBV15 and TRBJ2-3; 7 bases fit TRBD2. The CDR3 has 16 amino acids. Germline CDR1 reads LNHNV; CDR2 reads YYDKDF (reference sequence). Trimming took 5 bases from V and 2 from J; bases not matched to a gene: 10. The CDR3, as DNA: TGTGCCACCAGCGAAAATACCGGGACTATCACAGATACGCAGTATTTT. Translated: CATSENTGTITDTQYF.

The V gene is TRBV18, the J gene TRBJ2-1, with D perhaps TRBD2 (5 bases). CDR1 and CDR2 (germline): KGHSH, LQKENI. The CDR3 is 13 residues long. The V end was cut by 3 bases, the J end by 10 bases, with 13 bases between. CDR3 nucleotide sequence: TGTGCCAGCTCACCGAACCTCGAGGGAGAGCAGTTCTTC. Amino acid sequence: CASSPNLEGEQFF.

The chain uses TRBV5-1 and TRBJ2-1, with TRBD2 matching 9 bases. Germline assignment: CDR1 SGHRS and CDR2 YFSETQ. This CDR3 contains 17 residues. V lost 3 bases and J lost 7; bases outside the gene matches: 14. CDR3 sequence reads: CASSSEPLAGKENEQFF. In DNA, the CDR3 is TGCGCCAGCAGCTCAGAACCTCTAGCGGGGAAAGAGAATGAGCAGTTCTTC.

V gene TRBV21-1 combines with J gene TRBJ2-7; TRBD1 was called by the table and not checked on the DNA. TRBV21-1 has pseudogene status. The CDR3 spans 18 residues. The CDR3 sequence is CASSKYRDRGIPSYEQYF. The CDR3 DNA sequence: TGTGCCAGCAGCAAATATCGCGACAGGGGAATTCCCTCCTACGAGCAGTACTTC.

This clone has just a few counts. The chain recombines TRBV5-5 with TRBJ2-7; TRBD1 agrees at 8 bases. Unmatched junction bases numbered 3, after V lost 5 bases and J lost 2 bases. Germline lookup yields CDR1 SGHKS and CDR2 YYEKEE (reference sequence). This CDR3 is built from 13 residues. The CDR3 nucleotides are TGTGCCAGCAGTCAGGGGGCCGCCTACGAGCAGTACTTC. Encoded protein: CASSQGAAYEQYF.

This chain joins TRBV6-6 and TRBJ1-5; tentatively, D is TRBD1 (5 bases). V was shortened by 2 bases and J by 6 bases, with 14 bases between the two germline ends. The CDR3 extends over 15 amino acids. CDR1 is MNHNY, CDR2 SVGAGI, per germline (reference sequence). CDR3 nucleotide sequence: TGTGCCAGCAGTTACAGGTGGGGGGAGGTTCAGCCCCAGCATTTT. It codes for CASSYRWGEVQPQHF.

This chain uses TRBV6-5 with TRBJ1-1, with TRBD1 identical over 8 bases. From germline, CDR1 is MNHEY and CDR2 SVGAGI. With V trimmed by 4 bases and J by 1 base, 2 bases remained unmatched. The CDR3 has 14 amino acids. This CDR3 reads CASSSTGGNTEAFF. The CDR3 nucleotides are TGTGCCAGCAGTTCCACAGGGGGGAACACTGAAGCTTTCTTT.

The V call is TRBV7-2, the J call TRBJ2-7, with 7 bases that match TRBD2. V lost 6 bases to trimming and J lost 4 bases; unmatched junction nucleotides: 9. The CDR3 contains 14 residues. Germline lookup yields CDR1 SGHTA and CDR2 FQGNSA. For the CDR3, the DNA is TGTGCCAGCAGTACGAGCGGGATGATTTACGAGCAGTACTTC. This translates into CASSTSGMIYEQYF.

The rearrangement joins TRBV9 to TRBJ2-2; D is undetermined. The CDR3 extends over 12 amino acids. Trimming shortened V by 2 bases and J by 3 bases, and 2 bases separated the two germline ends. Germline CDR1 reads SGDLS; CDR2 reads YYNGEE. The CDR3 coding sequence is TGTGCCAGCAGCGTTTACACCGGGGAGCTGTTTTTT. As protein: CASSVYTGELFF.

Only a few counts were recorded for this clone. V is TRBV6-6 and J is TRBJ1-5; 8 bases match TRBD1. V was clipped by 6 bases and J by 0 bases; unmatched bases: 1. Germline V gene lookup returns CDR1 MNHNY and CDR2 SVGAGI (reference sequence). The CDR3 extends over 14 amino acids. CDR3 in amino acids: CASSGTGSNQPQHF. CDR3 DNA: TGTGCCAGCAGCGGGACAGGTAGCAATCAGCCCCAGCATTTT.

Only a few counts were recorded for this clone. The rearrangement joins TRBV19 to TRBJ2-5, with 9 bases fitting TRBD2. The CDR3 consists of 14 residues. CDR1 and CDR2 from the germline V gene are LNHDA and SQIVND (reference sequence). The junction had 4 bases not matched to a gene; V was cut back by 4 bases and J by 4 bases. The chain's CDR3 is CASSSGGAGETQYF. CDR3 in DNA: TGTGCCAGTAGTAGCGGGGGGGCCGGAGAGACCCAGTACTTC.

The chain employs TRBV3-1 (or the pseudogene TRBV3-2) and TRBJ1-1; TRBD1 matches at 7 bases. Per germline, CDR1 LGHDT and CDR2 YNNKEL (reference sequence). Unmatched junction bases numbered 7, after V lost 1 base and J lost 5 bases. The CDR3 runs 15 residues. In DNA, the CDR3 is TGTGCCAGCAGCCAAGTGACAGGGATGGGGACTGAAGCTTTCTTT. Translating gives CASSQVTGMGTEAFF.